Below, 23 T cell receptor beta chains from the same sample are listed, as sequenced in a study of blood T cell repertoires in COVID-19. The repertoire was sequenced with immunoSEQ multiplex PCR; TCRdb's copy has only in-frame clones and lacks some. The table lists approximately 240,000 clones, nearly 85% of them singletons. The sample taken for sequencing was peripheral blood. The receptors originated from a woman aged 25 to 45 with COVID-19, enrolled during active disease.

V usage is TRBV6-6 and J usage is TRBJ2-1; a possible D gene is TRBD1 (5 bases). The CDR3 is 11 residues long. From germline, CDR1 is MNHNY and CDR2 SVGAGI (reference sequence). Between the trimmed V and J ends, which lost 6 bases and 11 bases, there was a span of 11 bases. The DNA of the CDR3 is TGTGCCAGCAGCAGACAGTATCAGCAGTTCTTC. It encodes CASSRQYQQFF.

The genes are TRBV19 and TRBJ1-1; 8 bases agree with TRBD1. V dropped 4 bases and J dropped 3; count of bases not matched to a gene: 1. Germline lookup yields CDR1 LNHDA and CDR2 SQIVND (reference sequence). The CDR3 has 13 amino acids. The DNA for the CDR3 is TGTGCCAGTAGTAAGGACAGGGACACTGAAGCTTTCTTT. Its translation is CASSKDRDTEAFF.

The chain is built from TRBV28 and TRBJ1-5; a possible D gene is TRBD1 (6 bases). Per the germline V gene, CDR1 is MDHEN and CDR2 is SYDVKM. V was trimmed by 10 bases and J by 3 bases, leaving 19 bases between them. There are 15 residues in the CDR3. CDR3 nucleotide sequence: TGTGCCACCCAGGGAGGGGGGGGACCCAATCAGCCCCAGCATTTT. Protein product: CATQGGGGPNQPQHF.

The chain couples TRBV15 to TRBJ1-6, with D possibly TRBD1 on 5 matching bases. The germline gives CDR1 LNHNV, CDR2 YYDKDF (reference sequence). This CDR3 has 14 residues. Trimming left V 7 bases short and J 6 bases short, with 13 bases between. Here the CDR3 DNA reads TGTGCCACCATGATCCCAGGGCCTAATTCACCCCTCCACTTT. It specifies CATMIPGPNSPLHF.

A few counts support this clone. The chain carries TRBV5-4 and TRBJ1-2, with D tentatively TRBD1 (5 bases). The ends were cut back, 4 bases at V and 4 bases at J, with 17 bases in the middle. The CDR3 length is 15 residues. The germline gives CDR1 SGHNT, CDR2 YYREEE (reference sequence). In DNA form, the CDR3 reads TGTGCCAGCAGCCTTGGGTCGGGCGGGGGCTATGGCTACACCTTC. This sequence encodes CASSLGSGGGYGYTF.

This clone was recorded only once. The chain is built from TRBV7-3 and TRBJ1-1, with 7 bases fitting TRBD1. The CDR3 loop spans 15 amino acids. The trim removed 3 bases at V and 6 bases at J, leaving 10 bases unmatched. Germline V gives CDR1 SGHTA, CDR2 FQGTGA. The CDR3 loop is CASSLDRDSGAEAFF. CDR3 coding DNA: TGTGCCAGCAGCTTGGACCGGGACAGTGGCGCTGAAGCTTTCTTT.

The rearrangement links TRBV10-3 to TRBJ1-2; D might be TRBD1 (6 bases). Trimming shortened V by 10 bases and J by 5 bases, and 29 bases separated the two germline ends. The V gene's germline CDR1 is ENHRY and CDR2 SYGVKD. CDR3 length: 17 amino acids. The CDR3 bases are TGTGCCACCCGGGGGGGGCATGGCCCCTTAACCCAATATGGCTACACCTTC. Its protein product is CATRGGHGPLTQYGYTF.

V and J are TRBV10-3 and TRBJ1-6; weak D call: TRBD1 (5 bases). V was pared by 10 bases and J by 7 bases, with 17 bases between. This CDR3 is 14 amino acids long. CDR1 and CDR2 from the germline V gene are ENHRY and SYGVKD. In nucleotides, the CDR3 is TGTGCCACCACCGACAGAGCTCCCAATTCACCCCTCCACTTT. Translation gives CATTDRAPNSPLHF.

This clone was seen many times. The genes are TRBV6-7 and TRBJ1-1, with a weak D call TRBD1 (5 bases). TRBV6-7 is recorded as an ORF, its role being uncertain. The V end lost 10 bases, the J end lost 3 bases, and 15 bases lay between the germline ends. This CDR3 spans 13 amino acids. CDR3 protein: CAIQGSGDTEAFF. The CDR3 DNA reads as TGTGCCATTCAGGGTTCGGGGGACACTGAAGCTTTCTTT.

This rearrangement joins TRBV11-2 to TRBJ1-4, with D possibly matching TRBD1 (6 bases). The germline V gene has CDR1 SGHAT and CDR2 FQNNGV. The CDR3 length is 17 residues. V was shortened by 0 bases and J by 6 bases, with 17 bases between the two germline ends. The CDR3 DNA reads TGTGCCAGCAGCTTAGATGTTTCAGGGGTTGGTCATGAAAAACTGTTTTTT. Its protein is CASSLDVSGVGHEKLFF.

This clone was seen just once. This rearrangement joins TRBV11-2 to TRBJ2-3; TRBD2 is a possible D gene (5 bases). V shed 4 bases and J shed 4 bases, with 12 bases lying between them. CDR3 size: 14 residues. Germline CDR1 SGHAT, CDR2 FQNNGV. The CDR3 reads CASSYGLQPDTQYF. In nucleotides, the CDR3 is TGTGCCAGCAGCTATGGACTCCAACCAGATACGCAGTATTTT. Full variable domain (missing parts from reference TRBV11-2 and TRBJ2-3): EAGVAQSPRYKIIEKRQSVAFWCNPISGHATLYWYQQILGQGPKLLIQFQNNGVVDDSQLPKDRFSAERLKGVDSTLKIQPAKLEDSAVYLCASSYGLQPDTQYFGPGTRLTVL.

The V call is TRBV9, the J call TRBJ1-1, with D uncertain. CDR1 SGDLS and CDR2 YYNGEE come from the germline V gene. The CDR3 is made up of 13 amino acids. Trimming removed 6 bases at V and 6 bases at J, with 15 bases between. CDR3 sequence reads: CASKSLGEAEAFF. The DNA for the CDR3 is TGTGCCAGCAAGTCGCTTGGGGAGGCTGAAGCTTTCTTT.

The chain carries TRBV10-3 and TRBJ2-3; weak D call: TRBD1 (5 bases). Trimming removed 4 bases at V and 4 bases at J, with 9 bases between. Per the germline V gene, CDR1 is ENHRY and CDR2 is SYGVKD. CDR3 length: 13 residues. CDR3 DNA sequence: TGTGCCATCAGTGGTCAGGGCTCAGATACGCAGTATTTT. Its protein product is CAISGQGSDTQYF.

The CDR3, as DNA: TGTGCCAGCAGCGTAGGTCAGGTTAGCTCCTACGAGCAGTACTTC. Its translation is CASSVGQVSSYEQYF. V and J are TRBV9 and TRBJ2-7; D gene unclear. The CDR3 totals 15 residues. V was trimmed by 0 bases and J by 0 bases, leaving 10 bases between them. Germline V gene lookup returns CDR1 SGDLS and CDR2 YYNGEE.

This clone has just one count. The V and J genes are TRBV3-1 (or the pseudogene TRBV3-2) and TRBJ2-7; a possible D gene is TRBD1 (5 bases). In germline, CDR1 is LGHDT, CDR2 YNNKEL (reference sequence). CDR3 length: 14 amino acids. V gave up 0 bases and J gave up 4 bases, with 10 bases separating them. CDR3 coding DNA: TGTGCCAGCAGCCAAGATGACAGACCATACGAGCAGTACTTC. It is translated as CASSQDDRPYEQYF.

This clone was found a few times. V gene TRBV10-3 combines with J gene TRBJ2-2, with 7 nucleotides matching TRBD1. Germline V gene data show CDR1 as ENHRY and CDR2 as SYGVKD. The CDR3 covers 13 residues. Unmatched junction bases numbered 1, after V lost 6 bases and J lost 3 bases. CDR3 in amino acids: CAIRQGDTGELFF. For the CDR3, the DNA is TGTGCCATCAGGCAGGGGGACACCGGGGAGCTGTTTTTT.

The chain carries TRBV4-1 and TRBJ2-3; 7 bases agree with TRBD1. This CDR3 is built from 16 residues. The germline CDR1 and CDR2 sequences are MGHRA and YSYEKL. V gave up 4 bases and J gave up 0 bases; unmatched junction bases: 7. The CDR3 sequence is CASSPGTEYSTDTQYF. Written as DNA, the CDR3 is TGCGCCAGCAGCCCGGGGACAGAATATAGCACAGATACGCAGTATTTT.

This clone showed up just a few times. The chain couples TRBV10-2 to TRBJ2-7; 8 bases agree with TRBD1. Germline V lookup: CDR1 WSHSY, CDR2 SAAADI. The CDR3 is 14 amino acids. Losses at the gene ends were 5 bases for V and 7 bases for J; bases not matched to a gene: 10. The CDR3, as DNA: TGCGCCAGCAGTCCTGGACAGGGTCCGTGGGAGCAGTACTTC. Its translation is CASSPGQGPWEQYF.

The chain couples TRBV7-6 to TRBJ2-7; 11 positions agree with TRBD1. CDR3 length equals 15 residues. CDR1 is SGHVS, CDR2 FNYEAQ, per germline. The V segment lost 6 bases and the J segment 3 bases; nucleotides outside the gene matches: 7. The CDR3 nucleotides are TGTGCCAGCAGGCTTGGACAGGGGGCGATCTACGAGCAGTACTTC. Translating it yields CASRLGQGAIYEQYF.

The chain combines TRBV7-9 with TRBJ1-1; D remains ambiguous. Germline V gene sequence: CDR1 SEHNR, CDR2 FQNEAQ (reference sequence). CDR3 length: 14 residues. Deletions cut 7 bases from V and 4 bases from J, with 16 bases between. The CDR3 coding sequence is TGTGCCAGCATGGGGTTGAGAGGGAGCACTGAAGCTTTCTTT. Translating it yields CASMGLRGSTEAFF.

The chain uses TRBV6-6 and TRBJ1-2, with D uncertain. Germline V lookup: CDR1 MNHNY, CDR2 SVGAGI (reference sequence). V gave up 7 bases and J gave up 2 bases, with 14 bases separating them. The CDR3 extends over 14 amino acids. The CDR3 DNA sequence: TGTGCCAGCACCCCCGCAGGTTCGAACTATGGCTACACCTTC. It translates to CASTPAGSNYGYTF.

This clone was detected only a few times. The rearrangement joins TRBV4-1 to TRBJ2-5; TRBD2 matches at 14 bases. The trim removed 5 bases at V and 2 bases at J, leaving 16 bases unmatched. This CDR3 has 20 residues. The V gene's germline CDR1 is MGHRA and CDR2 YSYEKL. This CDR3 is CASSFHPGLAGEGWQETQYF. The CDR3 DNA reads as TGCGCCAGCAGCTTTCATCCGGGACTAGCGGGAGAAGGATGGCAAGAGACCCAGTACTTC.

This sequence joins TRBV19 and TRBJ2-5, with D tentatively TRBD2 (6 bases). Germline loops: CDR1 LNHDA, CDR2 SQIVND (reference sequence). The CDR3 has 15 amino acids. The ends were cut back, 4 bases at V and 3 bases at J, with 15 bases in the middle. The CDR3 DNA reads TGTGCCAGTAGTAGCCTCTCCGGGGGAAAAGAGACCCAGTACTTC. Protein product: CASSSLSGGKETQYF.